These 26 T cell receptor beta chains came from one sample sequenced in a study of cytomegalovirus exposure and HLA in healthy donors. Primers: 60 Vbeta forward and 13 Jbeta reverse. Libraries were prepared by immunoSEQ multiplex PCR; TCRdb keeps only in-frame clonotypes and omits some of them. The data hold roughly 130,000 clones, with 80% observed a single time. The sequenced sample consisted of PBMCs. Every receptor here comes from a young man in good health and CMV-seronegative.

This clone showed up just once. The chain carries TRBV14 and TRBJ2-2, with 7 bases fitting TRBD2. The CDR3 spans 15 residues. From germline, CDR1 is SGHDN and CDR2 FVKESK. The trim removed 2 bases at V and 7 bases at J, leaving 7 bases unmatched. The CDR3 DNA follows: TGTGCCAGCAGCCAACGGGCTAGCGGAAGCGGGGAGCTGTTTTTT. Translating it yields CASSQRASGSGELFF.

On this clone itself: The junction and the germline gene differ at one end; a read error may be behind it. This chain uses TRBV5-1 with TRBJ1-2; TRBD1 aligns across 9 bases. Germline assignment: CDR1 SGHRS and CDR2 YFSETQ. The CDR3 covers 15 residues. In nucleotides, the CDR3 is TGCGCCAGCAGCCCCGGACAGGGGTTGCACTATGGCTACCCCTTC. Translation gives CASSPGQGLHYGYPF.

The gene calls are TRBV2 and TRBJ2-7; the match to TRBD2 covers 7 bases. CDR3 length: 16 residues. CDR1 is SNHLY, CDR2 FYNNEI, per germline. V lost 5 bases and J lost 3; bases outside the gene matches: 13. The CDR3 sequence is CASSTSLQRDDYEQYF. CDR3 DNA: TGTGCCAGCAGTACATCTCTTCAGCGGGACGACTACGAGCAGTACTTC.

For the CDR3, the DNA is TGTGCCAGCAGCTTGGAGCTAGCGGGAGGGCCTTTAAACTACGAGCAGTACTTC. Protein product: CASSLELAGGPLNYEQYF. The V and J genes are TRBV5-6 and TRBJ2-7, with 12 bases that match TRBD2. Germline V gene sequence: CDR1 SGHDT, CDR2 YYEEEE. This CDR3 has 18 amino acids. With V trimmed by 0 bases and J by 3 bases, 10 bases remained unmatched. Filled out from reference TRBV5-6 and TRBJ2-7, the complete variable domain reads DAGVTQSPTHLIKTRGQQVTLRCSPKSGHDTVSWYQQALGQGPQFIFQYYEEEERQRGNFPDRFSGHQFPNYSSELNVNALLLGDSALYLCASSLELAGGPLNYEQYFGPGTRLTVT.

About this clone: The junction departs from germline at one end; a sequencing error may be responsible. V usage is TRBV27 and J usage is TRBJ2-7; 8 nucleotides match TRBD2. CDR1 is MNHEY and CDR2 is SMNVEV in the germline V gene (reference sequence). The CDR3 runs 16 residues. The CDR3 loop is CASSFSASGRSSEQYF. The CDR3 DNA is TGTGCCAGCAGTTTTTCCGCCAGCGGGAGATCCTCCGAGCAGTACTTC.

The chain recombines TRBV28 with TRBJ1-3; 7 positions agree with TRBD1. The CDR3 sequence is 15 residues long. With 4 bases clipped from V and 0 bases from J, the junction kept 3 bases outside the gene matches. Germline V gene sequence: CDR1 MDHEN, CDR2 SYDVKM. Here the CDR3 DNA reads TGTGCCAGCAGTTCCAGGACAGGCTCTGGAAACACCATATATTTT. Its translation is CASSSRTGSGNTIYF.

Worth noting for this clone: The junction departs from the called germline gene at one end, perhaps through a read error. The rearrangement joins TRBV12-5 to TRBJ2-1, with no clear D. CDR3 length: 15 amino acids. Germline-derived CDR1 and CDR2 are LGHNT and FRNRAP. The CDR3 DNA reads as TGTGCTATTGGTCCCGACACGAAAGTCTACAATGAGCAGTTCTTC. Its translation is CAIGPDTKVYNEQFF.

This sequence joins TRBV19 and TRBJ2-3, with 10 bases lining up with TRBD2. Unmatched junction bases numbered 18, after V lost 7 bases and J lost 2 bases. This CDR3 comprises 19 residues. Per the germline V gene, CDR1 is LNHDA and CDR2 is SQIVND (reference sequence). In DNA form, the CDR3 reads TGTGCCAGTACTCCCTGGGGCCTAGCGGGAGACCCTAACACAGATACGCAGTATTTT. Translating it yields CASTPWGLAGDPNTDTQYF.

This clone is a singleton in its sample. The V call is TRBV19, the J call TRBJ2-2, with D possibly TRBD2 on 6 matching bases. Germline CDR1 reads LNHDA; CDR2 reads SQIVND (reference sequence). V gave up 3 bases and J gave up 4 bases, with 12 bases separating them. This CDR3 has 15 residues. The CDR3 here is CASSMMGGGTGELFF. DNA for the CDR3: TGTGCCAGTAGTATGATGGGAGGAGGCACCGGGGAGCTGTTTTTT.

V gene TRBV7-9 combines with J gene TRBJ2-1, with D maybe TRBD1 (7 bases). V lost 4 bases and J 3 bases, leaving 16 bases between the germline ends. Germline loops: CDR1 SEHNR, CDR2 FQNEAQ (reference sequence). The CDR3 is made up of 16 amino acids. CDR3 protein: CASSSTTGEDYNEQFF. The CDR3 nucleotides are TGTGCCAGCAGCTCCACTACAGGGGAGGACTACAATGAGCAGTTCTTC.

This chain uses TRBV11-2 with TRBJ2-7, with D possibly being TRBD1 (6 bases). This CDR3 is built from 15 residues. V lost 5 bases and J 2 bases, leaving 16 bases between the germline ends. CDR1 and CDR2 (germline): SGHAT, FQNNGV. The CDR3 DNA reads as TGTGCCAGCAGCCAGCACGAACAGGGCACCTACGAGCAGTACTTC. Translated: CASSQHEQGTYEQYF.

The chain carries TRBV5-5 and TRBJ2-1, with 16 bases aligning to TRBD2. Germline-derived CDR1 and CDR2 are SGHKS and YYEKEE (reference sequence). The CDR3 runs to 19 residues. Unmatched junction bases numbered 6, after V lost 2 bases and J lost 1 base. The CDR3 region is CASSFGTSGGEGSYNEQFF. In nucleotides, the CDR3 is TGTGCCAGCAGCTTTGGGACTAGCGGGGGGGAGGGTTCCTACAATGAGCAGTTCTTC.

The chain is built from TRBV20-1 and TRBJ2-1; tentatively, D is TRBD1 (6 bases). CDR1 and CDR2 from the germline V gene are DFQATT and SNEGSKA (reference sequence). Trimming removed 1 base from V and 11 bases from J, with 9 bases in between. This CDR3 contains 11 residues. In nucleotides, the CDR3 is TGCAGTGCTAGAGCCGGGACACAGCAGTTCTTC. It translates to CSARAGTQQFF.

The rearrangement joins TRBV4-3 to TRBJ2-7, with 10 bases fitting TRBD2. V was pared by 6 bases and J by 4 bases, with 9 bases of the junction left unmatched. Germline assignment: CDR1 LGHNA and CDR2 YSLEER. The CDR3 runs to 15 residues. CDR3 protein: CASSDGASGGYEQYF. The CDR3 bases are TGCGCCAGCAGTGACGGGGCTAGCGGGGGTTACGAGCAGTACTTC.

The J gene is TRBJ2-7, the V gene TRBV5-1, with D perhaps TRBD2 (5 bases). Trimming removed 1 base from V and 3 bases from J, with 11 bases in between. The CDR3 is made up of 14 amino acids. CDR1 and CDR2 (germline): SGHRS, YFSETQ. In DNA, the CDR3 is TGCGCCAGCAGCTTGATGACCGGGAACTACGAGCAGTACTTC. Translated: CASSLMTGNYEQYF.

This clone was counted once. V is TRBV28 and J is TRBJ2-1; 12 nucleotides agree with TRBD2. The CDR3 extends over 24 amino acids. Germline V gene lookup returns CDR1 MDHEN and CDR2 SYDVKM. Trimming removed 4 bases from V and 7 bases from J; junction bases left unmatched: 32. In DNA form, the CDR3 reads TGTGCCAGCAGTTCCCTTGAGATCAGGGACCCCGAACGAAGGACTAGCGGGACATGGAATGAGCAGTTCTTC. It translates to CASSSLEIRDPERRTSGTWNEQFF.

V and J are TRBV6-6 and TRBJ2-7; possibly TRBD1 for D (6 bases). Germline-derived CDR1 and CDR2 are MNHNY and SVGAGI (reference sequence). The ends were cut back, 5 bases at V and 6 bases at J, with 11 bases in the middle. This CDR3 contains 12 residues. The CDR3 spells CASSVTGREQYF. CDR3 coding DNA: TGTGCCAGCAGTGTTACAGGGCGCGAGCAGTACTTC.

The chain's CDR3 is CASSSTGTPLHGYTF. The CDR3 DNA reads TGTGCCAGCAGTAGCACCGGGACACCTCTACATGGCTACACCTTC. V usage is TRBV6-5 and J usage is TRBJ1-2; D is perhaps TRBD1 (6 bases). This CDR3 region has 15 residues. Trimming shortened V by 5 bases and J by 6 bases, and 19 bases separated the two germline ends. Germline V CDR1 and CDR2: MNHEY, SVGAGI.

The V and J genes are TRBV18 and TRBJ2-7, with TRBD1 identical over 7 bases. From germline, CDR1 is KGHSH and CDR2 LQKENI. J gave up 5 bases and V 4 bases, and 2 bases lay outside the gene matches. The length of the CDR3 is 12 residues. CDR3 in DNA: TGTGCCAGCTCACGAGGGACAGACGAGCAGTACTTC. It is translated as CASSRGTDEQYF.

This clone was counted only a few times. The genes are TRBV2 and TRBJ1-5, with D maybe TRBD1 (5 bases). V lost 4 bases to trimming and J lost 1 base, with 17 bases between them. The CDR3 has 17 residues. CDR1 and CDR2 (germline): SNHLY, FYNNEI. CDR3 DNA sequence: TGTGCCAGCAGTGCCCACGGGGGGTCGGCGAGCAATCAGCCCCAGCATTTT. Translated, it gives CASSAHGGSASNQPQHF.

V gene TRBV18 combines with J gene TRBJ2-5, with TRBD1 identical over 10 bases. This CDR3 is 14 amino acids long. Germline V lookup: CDR1 KGHSH, CDR2 LQKENI. The trim removed 6 bases at V and 4 bases at J, leaving 5 bases unmatched. This CDR3 reads CASSPGTGAETQYF. DNA for the CDR3: TGTGCCAGCTCCCCAGGGACAGGGGCAGAGACCCAGTACTTC.

The chain uses TRBV11-2 and TRBJ2-7; the D gene is possibly TRBD1 (6 bases). Germline V CDR1 and CDR2: SGHAT, FQNNGV. V lost 5 bases to trimming and J lost 6 bases, with 8 bases between them. The CDR3 has 11 residues. The CDR3 reads CASSQGGEQYF. The CDR3 coding sequence is TGTGCCAGCAGCCAAGGGGGCGAGCAGTACTTC.

V and J are TRBV7-8 and TRBJ2-1; TRBD1 matches at 8 bases. The CDR3 sequence is 15 residues long. Germline CDR1 SGHVS, CDR2 FQNEAQ. V lost 5 bases to trimming and J lost 2 bases; unmatched junction nucleotides: 5. CDR3 DNA: TGTGCCAGCAGCCAAAACAGGGGGGCCTACAATGAGCAGTTCTTC. Its protein is CASSQNRGAYNEQFF.

The CDR3 protein is CASSQGRSGSKETQYF. The DNA for the CDR3 is TGTGCCAGCAGCCAAGGCCGTAGCGGGAGTAAGGAGACCCAGTACTTC. The chain is built from TRBV14 and TRBJ2-5; TRBD2 aligns across 9 bases. With 1 base clipped from V and 5 bases from J, the junction kept 8 bases outside the gene matches. The CDR3 has 16 residues. CDR1 is SGHDN, CDR2 FVKESK, per germline.

This clone has more than one count but fewer than ten. The V and J genes are TRBV10-3 and TRBJ1-1, with TRBD1 matching 10 bases. The J segment lost 1 base and the V segment lost 3 bases, leaving 5 bases of the junction unmatched. The length of the CDR3 is 16 residues. In germline, CDR1 is ENHRY, CDR2 SYGVKD. The chain's CDR3 is CAISDDRGRGNTEAFF. The CDR3 DNA reads TGTGCCATCAGTGATGACAGGGGGCGGGGGAACACTGAAGCTTTCTTT.

This sequence joins TRBV19 and TRBJ2-2; 12 bases are a match to TRBD1. Germline CDR1 is LNHDA and CDR2 is SQIVND (reference sequence). This CDR3 region has 15 residues. Trimming at V came to 5 bases and at J to 7 bases, leaving 5 bases not matched to a gene. DNA for the CDR3: TGTGCCAGTAGTCGGGGACAGGGGGCGAGCGGGGAGCTGTTTTTT. Residues: CASSRGQGASGELFF.